The TCR beta chain under discussion was sequenced for a study of blood T cell repertoires in COVID-19. On the study more broadly: From the United States, Italy and Spain came samples of acute and convalescent COVID-19. PBMCs, B-cell-depleted T cells, or T cells were the source of the cDNA or gDNA that made up the material.

Trimming pared 6 bases from V and 1 base from J, leaving 10 bases between. The CDR3 contains 14 residues. Germline CDR1 and CDR2: LGHNT and FRNRAP. Participant-reported clinical history was the basis for cohort assignment. Cohort 3 donors were reported recovered after two negative PCRs, clearance, or symptom resolution. Only in-frame clones appear in the TCRdb table, and some are missing; sequencing was by immunoSEQ multiplex PCR. The table has some 150,000 clones, about 86% seen once. The V call is TRBV12-5, the J call TRBJ1-5; tentatively, D is TRBD1 (6 bases). Sequenced sample: PBMCs or T cells enriched from blood (not recorded which). This TCR came from a man in his forties or fifties who had recovered from COVID-19. The CDR3, as DNA: TGTGCTAGTGGGGGTGGACAGAGCAATCAGCCCCAGCATTTT. Translating gives CASGGGQSNQPQHF.